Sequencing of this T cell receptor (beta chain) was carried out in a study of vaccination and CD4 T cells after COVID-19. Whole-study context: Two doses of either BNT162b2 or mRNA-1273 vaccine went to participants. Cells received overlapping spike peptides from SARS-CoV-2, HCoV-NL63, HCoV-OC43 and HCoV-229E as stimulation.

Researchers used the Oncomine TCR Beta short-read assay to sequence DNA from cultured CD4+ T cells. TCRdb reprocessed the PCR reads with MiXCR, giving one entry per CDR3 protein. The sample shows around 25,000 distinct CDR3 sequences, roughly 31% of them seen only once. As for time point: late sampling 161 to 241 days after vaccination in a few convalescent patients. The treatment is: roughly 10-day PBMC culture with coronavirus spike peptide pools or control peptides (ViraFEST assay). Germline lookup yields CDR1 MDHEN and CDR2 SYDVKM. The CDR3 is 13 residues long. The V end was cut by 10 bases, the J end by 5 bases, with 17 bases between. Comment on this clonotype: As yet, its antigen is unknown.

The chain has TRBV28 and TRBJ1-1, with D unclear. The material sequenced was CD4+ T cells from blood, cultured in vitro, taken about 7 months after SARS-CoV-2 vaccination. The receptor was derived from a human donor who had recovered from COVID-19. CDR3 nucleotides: TGTGCCATAAGCCCCCCAGTAGATACTGAAGCTTTCTTT. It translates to CAISPPVDTEAFF.